Listed here is a single T cell receptor beta chain. This sample is drawn from a study of blood T cell repertoires in COVID-19. Study at large: Nucleic acid was either cDNA or gDNA, and it came from T cells, B-cell-depleted T cells, or PBMCs.

V dropped 5 bases and J dropped 3; count of bases not matched to a gene: 19. CDR3 length: 20 amino acids. Germline V gives CDR1 WNHNN, CDR2 SYGVQD (reference sequence). Assay used: immunoSEQ multiplex PCR; TCRdb lists only in-frame clones, some missing. This table holds 150,000 to 200,000 clones, about 93% found once. This chain connects TRBV10-1 to TRBJ2-1, with 10 bases aligning to TRBD1. The receptor's source is a woman aged 50 to 60 with acute or convalescent COVID-19. Sample: peripheral blood. CDR3 DNA: TGCGCCAGCAGTACCCGGACAGGGGGTTATCAAACGGCCTACTACAATGAGCAGTTCTTC. It is translated as CASSTRTGGYQTAYYNEQFF.